This T cell receptor beta chain was sequenced during a study of blood T cell repertoires in COVID-19. Repertoires were generated with immunoSEQ multiplex PCR, while TCRdb's copy carries only in-frame clones and drops some. The sample includes around 170,000 clones, over 75% seen only once; the top ten take 6.5% to 7%. The CDR3 extends over 15 amino acids. Germline assignment: CDR1 MNHNY and CDR2 SVGAGI (reference sequence). Deletions cut 7 bases from V and 0 bases from J, with 14 bases between. This chain connects TRBV6-6 to TRBJ2-3, with a weak D call TRBD2 (7 bases). The sample comprised peripheral blood. The TCR originated in a man between 65 and 80 years old with active or convalescent COVID-19. The CDR3 DNA reads TGTGCCAGCAAGGGGGGGTTTCCTAGCACAGATACGCAGTATTTT. This codes for CASKGGFPSTDTQYF.